This T cell receptor (beta chain) was found in a study of blood T cell repertoires in COVID-19. Across the whole study: Samples of COVID-19 (acute and convalescent) were obtained from the United States, Italy and Spain.

This clone was observed once. This CDR3 contains 14 residues. The V gene lost 5 bases and the J gene lost 1 base, with 11 bases spanning the gap. Germline V gives CDR1 KGHSH, CDR2 LQKENI. Authors' methods: Amplified reference gene primers provided the basis for estimating nucleated cell counts. The data were produced by immunoSEQ multiplex PCR, yet TCRdb's version contains in-frame clones alone and is incomplete. From that table come the V and J calls and clone size; the DNA was used to work out D and trimming. Of around 33,000 clones listed, 90% are singletons. The sequenced sample consisted of peripheral blood. The sequence was obtained from a man aged 80 or over with acute or convalescent COVID-19. V usage is TRBV18 and J usage is TRBJ1-2, with D maybe TRBD1 (5 bases). For the CDR3, the DNA is TGTGCCAGCTCAGGGGGGACGGTTAACTATGGCTACACCTTC. It codes for CASSGGTVNYGYTF. The whole variable domain, filled in from reference TRBV18 and TRBJ1-2, reads NAGVMQNPRHLVRRRGQEARLRCSPMKGHSHVYWYRQLPEEGLKFMVYLQKENIIDESGMPKERFSAEFPKEGPSILRIQQVVRGDSAAYFCASSGGTVNYGYTFGSGTRLTVV.